This entry concerns a single TCR beta chain. What it recognizes is unknown. The assay was immunoSEQ multiplex PCR, and TCRdb's table has in-frame clones only and misses some. Here the sample spans about 280,000 clones, approximately 87% being singletons. Germline CDR1 reads SGDLS; CDR2 reads YYNGEE. The CDR3 covers 16 residues. V trimming: 4 bases; J trimming: 1 base; junction bases outside the gene matches: 7. The entry originates in a study of cytomegalovirus exposure and HLA in healthy donors. Points from the study as a whole: The study listed approximately 170 cytomegalovirus-associated TCR beta chains.

The source of this sequence is a young woman in good health and CMV-seronegative. The sequenced sample was PBMCs. The chain couples TRBV9 to TRBJ2-3; TRBD2 aligns across 9 bases. Written as DNA, the CDR3 is TGTGCCAGCAGCACCCAACTAGCGGGCCGCACAGATACGCAGTATTTT. Translation: CASSTQLAGRTDTQYF.